This note documents a single T cell receptor (beta chain) sequence. Its matching antigen is unknown. Here immunoSEQ multiplex PCR was the method, and the copy in TCRdb shows in-frame clones only, minus some. The table records approximately 110,000 clones, roughly 90% of them present only once. These data originate in a study of OX40 agonist ivuxolimab in advanced cancers. Study observations and caveats: Among the nonresponders, some also had low normalized T-cell clonal expansion. Clonal expansion by week 6 occurred in CD4+ and CD8+ blood T cells (at 0.1 to 3.0 mg/kg).

The sequences come from CD4+ or CD8+ T cells sorted from blood, collected in a trial of the OX40 agonist ivuxolimab. The sequence was collected from an adult with an advanced solid tumor such as melanoma, head and neck, liver or kidney cancer.

CDR3 region: CASSLDGVSGNTIYF. The CDR3 nucleotides are TGTGCCAGCAGCTTAGATGGGGTCTCTGGAAACACCATATATTTT. The V call is TRBV7-2, the J call TRBJ1-3; no firm D call. The CDR3 contains 15 residues. V was cut by 1 base and J by 0 bases, with 7 bases left in between. The germline CDR1 and CDR2 sequences are SGHTA and FQGNSA.